This is a list of T cell receptor beta chains from one sample in a study of blood T cell repertoires in COVID-19. Clones were read by immunoSEQ multiplex PCR, and TCRdb kept only the in-frame ones, dropping some. The repertoire holds about 230,000 clones, with more than 70% as singletons. Input material: peripheral blood. The receptors were sampled from a woman aged 60-75 years with acute or convalescent COVID-19. Each CDR3 is given with its conserved first and last residue. Each record gives: clone size, D gene, V gene, CDR3 length, J gene, CDR3 DNA, CDR3 protein. D genes are given only for firm matches. Clone size is not always given. Where it is, it says once, few, many or a class for expanded clones.

>many|.|TRBV11-2|14|TRBJ2-1
TGTGCCAGCAGCTTAACTACTGGAGGCAATGAGCAGTTCTTC
CASSLTTGGNEQFF
>few|.|TRBV7-9|13|TRBJ1-1
TGTGCCAGCAGCTTAGACAGCTACACTGAAGCTTTCTTT
CASSLDSYTEAFF
>few|TRBD1|TRBV2|15|TRBJ1-5
TGTGCCAGCAGCCAGACAGGGAATAGCAATCAGCCCCAGCATTTT
CASSQTGNSNQPQHF
>.|.|TRBV5-1|15|TRBJ2-1
TGCGCCAGCACCACCACTAGCCAGTCCTACAATGAGCAGTTCTTC
CASTTTSQSYNEQFF
>.|.|TRBV21-1|19|TRBJ1-5
TGTACCAGCAGCAACGACCGGGACAGGGGATTTTATGCAGGTCAGCCCCAGCATTTT
CTSSNDRDRGFYAGQPQHF
>.|TRBD1|TRBV15|13|TRBJ1-2
TGTGCCACCAGCAGGACAGGGCCGTATGGCTACACCTTC
CATSRTGPYGYTF
>.|.|TRBV21-1|16|TRBJ1-2
TGTGCCAGCAGCAAAGTCCGGGACAGGGCCGACTATGGCTACACCTTC
CASSKVRDRADYGYTF
>.|TRBD2|TRBV29-1|14|TRBJ2-1
TGCAGCGTTGAAGCTAGCGGGAGGTTCGATGAGCAGTTCTTC
CSVEASGRFDEQFF
>once|TRBD2|TRBV11-3|16|TRBJ2-1
TGTGCCAGCAGCAAGAGCGGGGGGGCTTTTATAGATGAGCAGTTCTTC
CASSKSGGAFIDEQFF
>.|TRBD1|TRBV28|13|TRBJ2-7
TGTGCCAGCAGTTCACAGGGGGCCTACGAGCAGTACTTC
CASSSQGAYEQYF
>.|TRBD1|TRBV6-5|16|TRBJ1-5
TGTGCCAGCAGTTCTATAGGGACAGGGGTTGAAGAGCCCCAGCATTTT
CASSSIGTGVEEPQHF
>.|TRBD1|TRBV5-1|16|TRBJ2-2
TGCGCCAGCAGCAAAGGGACAGTAGCGAACACCGGGGAGCTGTTTTTT
CASSKGTVANTGELFF
>.|TRBD1|TRBV7-6|17|TRBJ1-3
TGTGCCAGCAGCGCCATGCAGACAGGGGGGGTTGGAAACACCATATATTTT
CASSAMQTGGVGNTIYF
>.|.|TRBV12-3/TRBV12-4|12|TRBJ1-1
TGTGCCAGCAGCACTAGCCGGGCTCAAGCTTTCTTT
CASSTSRAQAFF
>.|TRBD2|TRBV10-1|15|TRBJ2-3
TGCGCCAGCAGTGAGTTCAGCGGGACTCAAGATACGCAGTATTTT
CASSEFSGTQDTQYF
>.|TRBD1|TRBV18|14|TRBJ1-1
TGTGCCAGCTCACCGGGACAGGGTATCACTGAAGCTTTCTTT
CASSPGQGITEAFF
>.|.|TRBV28|12|TRBJ1-2
TGTGCCAGCAGACTCCCTGGCTATGGCTACACCTTC
CASRLPGYGYTF
>.|TRBD2|TRBV5-5|15|TRBJ2-1
TGTGCCAGCAGCTTGGGTGGGACTAGCTTCAATGAGCAGTTCTTC
CASSLGGTSFNEQFF
>once|.|TRBV5-4|13|TRBJ1-2
TGTGCCAGCAGCTTGTTGGGGGCTCCTGGCTACACCTTC
CASSLLGAPGYTF
>once|TRBD1|TRBV5-5|15|TRBJ1-6
TGTGCCAGCAGCCTGACCCGGACAGGGGGGTCACCCCTCCACTTT
CASSLTRTGGSPLHF
>.|.|TRBV4-1|15|TRBJ1-2
TGCGCCAGCAGCCAAGGACAGGCAGTGGTCTATGGCTACACCTTC
CASSQGQAVVYGYTF
>.|.|TRBV6-5|14|TRBJ1-6
TGTGCCAGCAGACAGACAGGAGAGAATTCACCCCTCCACTTT
CASRQTGENSPLHF
>once|.|TRBV9|15|TRBJ1-2
TGTGCCAGCAGCGTAGTACCCAACGGTGCAGGGCGCTACACCTTC
CASSVVPNGAGRYTF
>few|.|TRBV11-2|14|TRBJ2-2
TGTGCCAGCAGCCCACTCCGGACAACCGGGGAGCTGTTTTTT
CASSPLRTTGELFF
>.|TRBD1|TRBV6-5|14|TRBJ2-7
TGTGCCAGCAGTTTCGGCAGGGGGCGAGTCGAGCAGTACTTC
CASSFGRGRVEQYF
>.|.|TRBV27|15|TRBJ1-6
TGTGCCAGCAGTACGAGCCCGACAGCCCTATCACCCCTCCACTTT
CASSTSPTALSPLHF
>once|.|TRBV6-1|15|TRBJ2-1
TGTGCCAGCAGTGAATACCCCCTATCCTACAATGAGCAGTTCTTC
CASSEYPLSYNEQFF
>.|.|TRBV7-9|13|TRBJ1-1
TGTGCCAGCAGCTTAGGGAGGTATGATGAAGCTTTCTTT
CASSLGRYDEAFF
>.|.|TRBV7-9|15|TRBJ2-3
TGTGCCAGCAGCTTAGGCGGCGGAACCACAGATACGCAGTATTTT
CASSLGGGTTDTQYF
>.|.|TRBV7-9|14|TRBJ1-2
TGTGCCAGCAGCCCTGGACTGCTTGGGCTTGGCTACACCTTC
CASSPGLLGLGYTF
>few|TRBD1|TRBV3-1/TRBV3-2|14|TRBJ1-5
TGTGCCAGCAGCCGAGACAGGGGGAATCAGCCCCAGCATTTT
CASSRDRGNQPQHF
>.|.|TRBV15|13|TRBJ1-5
TGTGCCACCAGCAGACGAGGGCAACAGCCCCAGCATTTT
CATSRRGQQPQHF
>.|.|TRBV7-2|13|TRBJ1-3
TGTGCCAGCAGCTCCCAATCTGGAAACACCATATATTTT
CASSSQSGNTIYF
>.|.|TRBV18|16|TRBJ1-3
TGTGCCAGCTCACCCGTACCTATCCCCTCTGGAAACACCATATATTTT
CASSPVPIPSGNTIYF